This entry is about one T cell receptor beta chain. The sample originates from a study of T cell changes during pregnancy in multiple sclerosis. The V end was cut by 3 bases, the J end by 6 bases, with 4 bases between. In germline, CDR1 is MDHEN, CDR2 SYDVKM. CDR3 size: 11 residues. Profiled with immunoSEQ multiplex PCR; TCRdb holds only in-frame clones, not every one. This sample has about 120,000 clones, with about 90% found just once. The sequences come from peripheral blood, collected in the third trimester of pregnancy. This chain links TRBV28 with TRBJ2-3; no firm D call. The source of this sequence is a female donor with multiple sclerosis, enrolled in a pregnancy study. The CDR3 here is CASSLSDTQYF. CDR3 in DNA: TGTGCCAGCAGTTTGTCTGATACGCAGTATTTT.